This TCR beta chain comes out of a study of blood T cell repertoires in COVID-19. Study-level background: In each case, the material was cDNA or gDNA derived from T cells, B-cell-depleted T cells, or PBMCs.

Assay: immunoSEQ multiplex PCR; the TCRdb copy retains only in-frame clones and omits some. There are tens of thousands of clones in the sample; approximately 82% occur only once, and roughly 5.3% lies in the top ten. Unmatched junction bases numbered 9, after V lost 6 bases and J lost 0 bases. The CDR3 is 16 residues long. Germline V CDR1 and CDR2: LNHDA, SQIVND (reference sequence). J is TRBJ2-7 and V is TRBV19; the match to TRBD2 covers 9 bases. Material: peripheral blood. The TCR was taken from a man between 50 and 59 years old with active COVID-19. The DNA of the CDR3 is TGTGCCAGTAGCCCGGGCGGGAGGGATTTCTCCTACGAGCAGTACTTC. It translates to CASSPGGRDFSYEQYF.